These 27 T cell receptor beta chains share one sample of origin, sequenced in a study of blood T cell repertoires in COVID-19. The repertoire was sequenced with immunoSEQ multiplex PCR; TCRdb's copy has only in-frame clones and lacks some. The sample consists of about 68,000 clones, approximately 84% of them appearing once. Sequencing was carried out using peripheral blood. These receptors all come from a man in his fifties or sixties with active COVID-19.

The V and J genes are TRBV18 and TRBJ2-2, with unresolved D. Deletions cut 2 bases from V and 1 base from J, with 5 bases between. Germline V gives CDR1 KGHSH, CDR2 LQKENI. The CDR3 covers 14 residues. The CDR3 region has the DNA TGTGCCAGCTCACCAGCGCGGAACACCGGGGAGCTGTTTTTT. Its translation is CASSPARNTGELFF. Drawing the rest from reference TRBV18 and TRBJ2-2, the complete variable domain is NAGVMQNPRHLVRRRGQEARLRCSPMKGHSHVYWYRQLPEEGLKFMVYLQKENIIDESGMPKERFSAEFPKEGPSILRIQQVVRGDSAAYFCASSPARNTGELFFGEGSRLTVL.

The chain links TRBV5-1 to TRBJ1-4; a possible D gene is TRBD1 (6 bases). Germline V CDR1 and CDR2: SGHRS, YFSETQ. The CDR3 sequence is 15 residues long. Trimming pared 3 bases from V and 6 bases from J, leaving 15 bases between. In nucleotides, the CDR3 is TGCGCCAGCAGCTCCACAGGGTCGGATCATGAAAAACTGTTTTTT. Encoded protein: CASSSTGSDHEKLFF.

This clone was observed a single time. The J gene is TRBJ1-5, the V gene TRBV21-1; the DNA was not compared with TRBD1, the D call given in the table. TRBV21-1 counts as a pseudogene. This CDR3 has 19 amino acids. CDR3 sequence: CASSRASRGQGAGYQPQHF. Written as DNA, the CDR3 is TGTGCCAGCAGCCGGGCCTCGAGGGGACAGGGGGCCGGATATCAGCCCCAGCATTTT.

The chain uses TRBV27 and TRBJ1-6; no definite D call. The CDR3 has 13 amino acids. V was trimmed by 5 bases and J by 5 bases, leaving 7 bases between them. Germline V CDR1 and CDR2: MNHEY, SMNVEV (reference sequence). CDR3 residues: CASSPLNNSPLHF. The CDR3 bases are TGTGCCAGCAGTCCACTCAATAATTCACCCCTCCACTTT.

V is TRBV5-1 and J is TRBJ1-1; D is undetermined. Germline V gene data show CDR1 as SGHRS and CDR2 as YFSETQ. This CDR3 contains 14 residues. Trimming cost V 0 bases and J 0 bases, with 6 bases left between them. The CDR3 protein is CASSLGQMNTEAFF. CDR3 nucleotide sequence: TGCGCCAGCAGCTTGGGGCAGATGAACACTGAAGCTTTCTTT.

The chain carries TRBV7-9 and TRBJ2-1; D is ambiguous. CDR3 size: 13 residues. The ends were cut back, 1 base at V and 7 bases at J, with 8 bases in the middle. The germline V gene encodes CDR1 SEHNR and CDR2 FQNEAQ (reference sequence). The CDR3 is CASSLVAVNEQFF. The CDR3 DNA follows: TGTGCCAGCAGCTTAGTTGCGGTGAATGAGCAGTTCTTC.

The V and J genes are TRBV7-6 and TRBJ2-1; D perhaps matches TRBD1 (6 bases). Germline lookup yields CDR1 SGHVS and CDR2 FNYEAQ. CDR3 length equals 10 residues. The V end was cut by 5 bases, the J end by 10 bases, with 6 bases between. The CDR3 reads CASSQGEQFF. As DNA, the CDR3 is TGTGCCAGCAGCCAGGGGGAGCAGTTCTTC.

There are a few counts of this clone. The V gene is TRBV29-1, the J gene TRBJ1-1; 10 bases match TRBD1. Germline V CDR1 and CDR2: SQVTM, ANQGSEA. The V segment lost 7 bases and the J segment 11 bases; nucleotides outside the gene matches: 10. The CDR3 covers 12 residues. CDR3 region: CSASGDRGFAFF. As DNA, the CDR3 is TGCAGCGCATCCGGGGACAGGGGATTTGCTTTCTTT.

The chain carries TRBV7-9 and TRBJ2-2; D perhaps matches TRBD1 (6 bases). This CDR3 comprises 15 residues. Looked up from germline, CDR1 is SEHNR and CDR2 is FQNEAQ (reference sequence). Trimming removed 5 bases from V and 4 bases from J, with 14 bases in between. The chain's CDR3 is CASSPGQGSTGELFF. The CDR3 bases are TGTGCCAGCAGCCCTGGGCAGGGGAGCACCGGGGAGCTGTTTTTT.

The rearrangement uses TRBV10-3 and TRBJ1-1; no definite D call. Germline CDR1 is ENHRY and CDR2 is SYGVKD. With 4 bases removed from V and 5 bases from J, the gap between germline ends came to 11 bases. The CDR3 runs to 13 residues. CDR3 residues: CAISVSEGTEAFF. The CDR3 bases are TGTGCCATCAGTGTTAGCGAAGGAACTGAAGCTTTCTTT.

The chain links TRBV12-5 to TRBJ2-7; TRBD2 aligns across 8 bases. The CDR3 totals 17 residues. In germline, CDR1 is LGHNT, CDR2 FRNRAP. After removal of 0 bases from V and 1 base from J, the junction contained 8 bases not matched to a gene. Written as DNA, the CDR3 is TGTGCTAGTGGTTTGGTACTCGGTAGCGGGACATCCTACGAGCAGTACTTC. It specifies CASGLVLGSGTSYEQYF.

The chain employs TRBV5-4 and TRBJ1-2; D might be TRBD1 (6 bases). This CDR3 has 13 residues. V was trimmed by 6 bases and J by 6 bases, leaving 15 bases between them. Germline CDR1 is SGHNT and CDR2 is YYREEE (reference sequence). CDR3 region: CASTTGKVNGYTF. The CDR3, as DNA: TGTGCCAGCACCACAGGGAAGGTTAATGGCTACACCTTC.

The CDR3 region is CATSRARTGNYEQYF. The DNA for the CDR3 is TGTGCCACCAGCAGAGCCCGGACAGGGAACTACGAGCAGTACTTC. The gene calls are TRBV15 and TRBJ2-7, with TRBD1 matching over 8 bases. Unmatched junction bases numbered 5, after V lost 1 base and J lost 3 bases. Germline CDR1 LNHNV, CDR2 YYDKDF (reference sequence). This CDR3 spans 15 amino acids.

This clone occurred once. This chain connects TRBV7-2 to TRBJ2-7; D gene ambiguous. The germline CDR1 and CDR2 sequences are SGHTA and FQGNSA. This CDR3 comprises 14 residues. V gave up 1 base and J gave up 4 bases, with 11 bases separating them. This chain's CDR3 is CASSLEWLRYEQYF. As DNA, the CDR3 is TGTGCCAGCAGCTTAGAGTGGCTGCGGTACGAGCAGTACTTC.

The chain combines TRBV7-8 with TRBJ1-4; no reliable D call. Trimming removed 5 bases from V and 8 bases from J, with 12 bases in between. This CDR3 region has 13 residues. CDR1 is SGHVS and CDR2 is FQNEAQ in the germline V gene. CDR3 in DNA: TGTGCCAGCAGCATCGGGAAAATCGAAAAACTGTTTTTT. Its translation: CASSIGKIEKLFF.

The chain links TRBV18 to TRBJ2-1, with TRBD2 matching over 8 bases. Germline CDR1 KGHSH, CDR2 LQKENI. The CDR3 is 16 amino acids. Trimming cost V 0 bases and J 5 bases; bases outside gene matches: 6. CDR3 protein: CASSPPVLAGHNEQFF. CDR3 nucleotides: TGTGCCAGCTCACCACCGGTCCTAGCGGGCCACAATGAGCAGTTCTTC.

V and J are TRBV6-2 or TRBV6-3 and TRBJ2-1, with 8 positions matching TRBD2. Germline V gives CDR1 MNHEY, CDR2 SVGEGT. This CDR3 region has 17 residues. V gave up 3 bases and J gave up 0 bases; unmatched junction bases: 7. The CDR3 sequence: CASSYLDSGVSYNEQFF. Written as DNA, the CDR3 is TGTGCCAGCAGTTATCTGGATAGCGGGGTCTCCTACAATGAGCAGTTCTTC.

The chain carries TRBV9 and TRBJ2-3, with D perhaps TRBD2 (5 bases). This CDR3 comprises 16 residues. Trimming stripped 2 bases from V and 2 bases from J, with 15 bases between. CDR1 is SGDLS and CDR2 is YYNGEE in the germline V gene. CDR3: CASSVGVGGYTDTQYF. For the CDR3, the DNA is TGTGCCAGCAGCGTTGGGGTTGGCGGGTACACAGATACGCAGTATTTT.

The genes are TRBV4-1 and TRBJ2-5; D may be TRBD2 (6 bases). Trimming shortened V by 1 base and J by 4 bases, and 10 bases separated the two germline ends. The CDR3 runs to 14 residues. CDR1 is MGHRA, CDR2 YSYEKL, per germline. CDR3: CASSQVDSGETQYF. The CDR3 coding sequence is TGCGCCAGCAGCCAAGTGGATAGCGGAGAGACCCAGTACTTC.

The rearrangement uses TRBV13 and TRBJ2-3; 8 nucleotides line up with TRBD2. Germline V gene sequence: CDR1 PRHDT, CDR2 FYEKMQ (reference sequence). This CDR3 contains 16 residues. V was pared by 4 bases and J by 3 bases, with 9 bases of the junction left unmatched. The CDR3 loop is CASSSLQSGGTDTQYF. Here the CDR3 DNA reads TGTGCCAGCAGCTCACTCCAGTCGGGGGGGACAGATACGCAGTATTTT.

The CDR3 spells CASSPEGSGGFSYEQYF. Written as DNA, the CDR3 is TGTGCCAGCAGTCCGGAGGGGAGCGGGGGCTTCTCCTACGAGCAGTACTTC. The chain couples TRBV6-2 or TRBV6-3 to TRBJ2-7; TRBD2 matches at 8 bases. CDR3 size: 17 residues. Germline CDR1 reads MNHEY; CDR2 reads SVGEGT. V lost 5 bases and J lost 0; bases outside the gene matches: 12.

This chain uses TRBV18 with TRBJ2-7, with 9 nucleotides matching TRBD1. Germline V gene data show CDR1 as KGHSH and CDR2 as LQKENI. V shed 0 bases, J shed 2 bases, and the junction held 8 bases outside the gene matches. The CDR3 covers 17 residues. Written as DNA, the CDR3 is TGTGCCAGCTCACCACCACTTACCGGGACAGGGACCTACGAGCAGTACTTC. Translated: CASSPPLTGTGTYEQYF.

This clone has just one count. The chain is built from TRBV15 and TRBJ1-2; TRBD1 is a possible D gene (5 bases). Per germline, CDR1 LNHNV and CDR2 YYDKDF (reference sequence). This CDR3 comprises 15 residues. V dropped 4 bases and J dropped 2 bases, with 14 bases sitting between them. The DNA for the CDR3 is TGTGCCACCAGCACCCGCATGGAGGGGAACTATGGCTACACCTTC. Protein sequence: CATSTRMEGNYGYTF. Drawing the rest from reference TRBV15 and TRBJ1-2, the complete variable domain is DAMVIQNPRYQVTQFGKPVTLSCSQTLNHNVMYWYQQKSSQAPKLLFHYYDKDFNNEADTPDNFQSRRPNTSFCFLDIRSPGLGDTAMYLCATSTRMEGNYGYTFGSGTRLTVV.

The V gene is TRBV9, the J gene TRBJ1-2, with D possibly being TRBD1 (5 bases). The ends were cut back, 3 bases at V and 4 bases at J, with 22 bases in the middle. The CDR3 consists of 17 residues. Germline loops: CDR1 SGDLS, CDR2 YYNGEE. CDR3 sequence: CASSDHAGRQLGYGYTF. The CDR3 coding sequence is TGTGCCAGCAGCGATCACGCGGGACGGCAGTTAGGCTATGGCTACACCTTC.

V and J are TRBV5-5 and TRBJ2-5; 7 nucleotides match TRBD2. Losses at the gene ends were 7 bases for V and 4 bases for J; bases not matched to a gene: 7. The CDR3 covers 13 residues. Germline-derived CDR1 and CDR2 are SGHKS and YYEKEE (reference sequence). The chain's CDR3 is CASSSGGRETQYF. CDR3 DNA sequence: TGTGCCAGCTCCTCCGGGGGGAGAGAGACCCAGTACTTC.

V is TRBV5-1 and J is TRBJ2-5; 10 nucleotides align to TRBD2. Germline V lookup: CDR1 SGHRS, CDR2 YFSETQ. Germline trimming cut 4 bases from V and 3 bases from J; bases unmatched to any gene: 9. The CDR3 sequence is 16 residues long. In DNA form, the CDR3 reads TGCGCCAGCAGCCCCCCTGTGCTAGCGGGGGAAGAGACCCAGTACTTC. As protein: CASSPPVLAGEETQYF.

The rearrangement uses TRBV6-5 and TRBJ1-2; D gene ambiguous. CDR1 MNHEY and CDR2 SVGAGI come from the germline V gene. Deletions cut 8 bases from V and 6 bases from J, with 13 bases between. This CDR3 contains 12 residues. The CDR3 coding sequence is TGTGCCAGCGGCGGGCGGGAGAATGGCTACACCTTC. Translated: CASGGRENGYTF.